Sequencing of this T cell receptor beta chain was carried out in a study of blood T cell repertoires in COVID-19. Looking at the study overall: COVID-19 samples from acute and convalescent phases originated in the United States, Italy and Spain. PBMCs, B-cell-depleted T cells, or T cells provided the cDNA or gDNA that made up the material.

Measured with immunoSEQ multiplex PCR; TCRdb has only the in-frame clones, and not every one. The table includes more than 65,000 clones, 87% detected once. Germline lookup yields CDR1 SGHTA and CDR2 FQGNSA. There are 13 residues in the CDR3. V dropped 2 bases and J dropped 4 bases, with 8 bases sitting between them. A single count supports this clone. Source material: peripheral blood. The receptor's source is a woman older than 75 with active or convalescent COVID-19. The gene calls are TRBV7-2 and TRBJ2-5; tentative D call: TRBD1 (5 bases). The CDR3 nucleotides read TGTGCCAGCAGCTTACGTCAGGGAGAGACCCAGTACTTC. This translates into CASSLRQGETQYF.